The present entry profiles one TCR beta chain with its context. Its cognate antigen is unknown. Time point meaning: pretreatment peripheral blood. This record belongs to a study of PD-L1 blockade in urothelial cancer. Study-level points and caveats: Tumor-associated clones in blood expanded more at 3 weeks in durable-benefit patients. Pretreatment peripheral blood TCR clonality that fell below the median predicted better survival among the patients studied.

Clones were sequenced by immunoSEQ multiplex PCR, and TCRdb holds only the in-frame ones, with some missing. The top ten clones hold 0.97% of a sample with roughly 100,000 clones, around 92% of them seen once. The CDR3 runs 16 residues. V shed 2 bases and J shed 5 bases, with 19 bases lying between them. Germline CDR1 and CDR2: GTSNPN and SVGIG (reference sequence). The clonotype was recovered from an elderly woman with urothelial cancer. The material sequenced was PBMCs, taken around atezolizumab (anti-PD-L1) treatment. V usage is TRBV30 and J usage is TRBJ1-5; TRBD1 might be the D (6 bases). The CDR3 here is CAWSLGGAGLYQPQHF. CDR3 nucleotide sequence: TGTGCCTGGAGTCTGGGGGGGGCTGGCCTTTATCAGCCCCAGCATTTT.